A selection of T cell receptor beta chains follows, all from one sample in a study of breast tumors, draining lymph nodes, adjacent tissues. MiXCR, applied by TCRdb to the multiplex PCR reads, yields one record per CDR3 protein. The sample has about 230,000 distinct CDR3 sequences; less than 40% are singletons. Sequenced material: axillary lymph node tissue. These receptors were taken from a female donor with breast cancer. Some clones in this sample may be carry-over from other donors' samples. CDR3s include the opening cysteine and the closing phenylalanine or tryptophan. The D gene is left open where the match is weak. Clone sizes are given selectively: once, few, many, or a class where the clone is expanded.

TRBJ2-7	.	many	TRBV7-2	TGTGCCAGCAGCTTAGGTACAGCCCTTGACGAGCAGTACTTC	CASSLGTALDEQYF
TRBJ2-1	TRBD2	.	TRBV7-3	TGTGCCAGCAGCTTACAGACTAGCGGGAGGGGCAATGAGCAGTTCTTC	CASSLQTSGRGNEQFF
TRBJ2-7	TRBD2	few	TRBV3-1	TGTGCCAGCAGCCAAGATATCGTGGGACTAGCGGGAGTCTACGAGCAGTACTTC	CASSQDIVGLAGVYEQYF
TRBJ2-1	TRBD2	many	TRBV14	TGTGCCAGCAGCCAAAGGTCCGGGACTAGCGGGAGGGCCCCCAATGAGCAGTTCTTC	CASSQRSGTSGRAPNEQFF
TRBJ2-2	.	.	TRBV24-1	TGTGCCAGGGGGCAGGGGAACACCGGGGAGCTGTTTTTT	CARGQGNTGELFF
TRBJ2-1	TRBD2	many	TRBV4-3	TGCGCCAGCAGCCAAGATATTCTAGCGGACAATGAGCAGTTCTTC	CASSQDILADNEQFF
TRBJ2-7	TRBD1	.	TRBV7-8	TGTGCCAGCAGCTTGACAGGGGTTGGGACCGAGCAGTACTTC	CASSLTGVGTEQYF
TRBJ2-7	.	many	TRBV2	TGTGCCAGCAGGGGCGGGACAATTTACGAGCAGTACTTC	CASRGGTIYEQYF
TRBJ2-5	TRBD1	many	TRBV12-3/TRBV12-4	TGTGCCAGCAGTTTAGCGCGACAGGGAAGGGAGACCCAGTACTTC	CASSLARQGRETQYF
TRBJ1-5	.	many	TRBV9	TGTGCCAGCAGCGTGGGGTTTGGTCAGCCCCAGCATTTT	CASSVGFGQPQHF
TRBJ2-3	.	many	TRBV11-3	TGTGCCAGCAGCTTAGGGGTGGCAGATACGCAGTATTTT	CASSLGVADTQYF
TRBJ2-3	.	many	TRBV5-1	TGCGCCAGCCGCAACAAGAGGGGGTTGGCAGATACGCAGTATTTT	CASRNKRGLADTQYF
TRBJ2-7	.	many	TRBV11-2	TGTGCCAGCAAGCGGCAGTACGAGCAGTACTTC	CASKRQYEQYF
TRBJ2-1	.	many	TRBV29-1	TGCAGCGTACAGAGCGGGTTCAGTTTATACAATGAGCAGTTCTTC	CSVQSGFSLYNEQFF
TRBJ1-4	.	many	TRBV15	TGTGCCACCAGCAGGAACTCAGGGGTATTTAATGAAAAACTGTTTTTT	CATSRNSGVFNEKLFF
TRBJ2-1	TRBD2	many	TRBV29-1	TGCAGCGTTGGGTTAAGCGGGAGCAAGGGGGACAATGAGCAGTTCTTC	CSVGLSGSKGDNEQFF
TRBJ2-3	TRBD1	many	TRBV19	TGTGCCAGTAGTATGACAGGGGGAACAGATACGCAGTATTTT	CASSMTGGTDTQYF
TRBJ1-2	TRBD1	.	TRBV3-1	TGTGCCGGCAGCCAAGACAGGGGGCAGGGTGGCTACACCTTC	CAGSQDRGQGGYTF
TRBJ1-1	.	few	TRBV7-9	TGTGCCAGCAGGCAACAGAACACTGAAGCTTTCTTT	CASRQQNTEAFF
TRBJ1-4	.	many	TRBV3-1	TGTGCCAGCAGCCAAGTAAAGGGAAAACTGTTTTTT	CASSQVKGKLFF
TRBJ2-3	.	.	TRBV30	TGTGCCTGGAGTCGCGAAGGGACTGCTAGCACAGATACGCAGTATTTT	CAWSREGTASTDTQYF
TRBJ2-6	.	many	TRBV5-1	TGCGCCAGCAGCTTGGAAGGGATTGGGGCCAACGTCCTGACTTTC	CASSLEGIGANVLTF
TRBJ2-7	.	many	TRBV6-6	TGTGCCAGCAGTTACGCAAACTACGAGCAGTACTTC	CASSYANYEQYF
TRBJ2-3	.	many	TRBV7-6	TGTGCCAGCAGCGGAGGAGGAGACTTAGATACGCAGTATTTT	CASSGGGDLDTQYF
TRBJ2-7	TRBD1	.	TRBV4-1	TGCGCCAGCAGCCAAGAAGGGACAGGGCCCTACGAGCAGTACTTC	CASSQEGTGPYEQYF
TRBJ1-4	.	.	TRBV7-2	TGTGCCAGCAGTCGAAAGTCAGGGACACTGTTTTTT	CASSRKSGTLFF
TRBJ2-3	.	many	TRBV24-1	TGTGCCACCAGTGGTTCGTTCGTCACAGATACGCAGTATTTT	CATSGSFVTDTQYF
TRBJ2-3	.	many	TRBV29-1	TGCAGCGTTGACTTCACGGGCCGGGATACGCAGTATTTT	CSVDFTGRDTQYF
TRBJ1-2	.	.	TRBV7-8	TGTGCCAGGGGGCGCCTCTATGGCTACACCTTC	CARGRLYGYTF
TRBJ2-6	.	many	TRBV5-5	TGTGCCAGCAGCTCCCAGGTGGCATCCTCTGGGGCCAACGTCCTGACTTTC	CASSSQVASSGANVLTF
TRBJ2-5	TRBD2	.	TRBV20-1	TGCAGTGCCCTCGGCGGGAGTGAGGACGTTCGAGAGACCCAGTACTTC	CSALGGSEDVRETQYF
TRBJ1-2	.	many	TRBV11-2	TGTGCCAGCAGCTTACGGGACGGAAATGGCTACACCTTC	CASSLRDGNGYTF